This TCR beta chain was obtained from a study of blood T cell repertoires in COVID-19. On the study more broadly: PBMCs, B-cell-depleted T cells, or T cells were the source of the cDNA or gDNA that made up the material.

TCRdb's table, derived via immunoSEQ multiplex PCR, lists solely in-frame clones and lacks some. The table lists 180,000 or so clones, about 86% of them singletons. The CDR3 length is 15 residues. CDR1 is SGHRS and CDR2 is YFSETQ in the germline V gene. J was trimmed by 7 bases and V by 4 bases; bases with no gene match: 7. The sample consisted of peripheral blood. The clonotype originates from a man between 60 and 70 years old with acute or convalescent COVID-19. The chain couples TRBV5-1 to TRBJ2-1; 11 bases align to TRBD2. CDR3 loop: CASSPLTSGTNEQFF. In DNA form, the CDR3 reads TGCGCCAGCAGCCCCTTGACTAGCGGGACGAATGAGCAGTTCTTC. The full variable domain, completed using reference TRBV5-1 and TRBJ2-1, is KAGVTQTPRYLIKTRGQQVTLSCSPISGHRSVSWYQQTPGQGLQFLFEYFSETQRNKGNFPGRFSGRQFSNSRSEMNVSTLELGDSALYLCASSPLTSGTNEQFFGPGTRLTVL.